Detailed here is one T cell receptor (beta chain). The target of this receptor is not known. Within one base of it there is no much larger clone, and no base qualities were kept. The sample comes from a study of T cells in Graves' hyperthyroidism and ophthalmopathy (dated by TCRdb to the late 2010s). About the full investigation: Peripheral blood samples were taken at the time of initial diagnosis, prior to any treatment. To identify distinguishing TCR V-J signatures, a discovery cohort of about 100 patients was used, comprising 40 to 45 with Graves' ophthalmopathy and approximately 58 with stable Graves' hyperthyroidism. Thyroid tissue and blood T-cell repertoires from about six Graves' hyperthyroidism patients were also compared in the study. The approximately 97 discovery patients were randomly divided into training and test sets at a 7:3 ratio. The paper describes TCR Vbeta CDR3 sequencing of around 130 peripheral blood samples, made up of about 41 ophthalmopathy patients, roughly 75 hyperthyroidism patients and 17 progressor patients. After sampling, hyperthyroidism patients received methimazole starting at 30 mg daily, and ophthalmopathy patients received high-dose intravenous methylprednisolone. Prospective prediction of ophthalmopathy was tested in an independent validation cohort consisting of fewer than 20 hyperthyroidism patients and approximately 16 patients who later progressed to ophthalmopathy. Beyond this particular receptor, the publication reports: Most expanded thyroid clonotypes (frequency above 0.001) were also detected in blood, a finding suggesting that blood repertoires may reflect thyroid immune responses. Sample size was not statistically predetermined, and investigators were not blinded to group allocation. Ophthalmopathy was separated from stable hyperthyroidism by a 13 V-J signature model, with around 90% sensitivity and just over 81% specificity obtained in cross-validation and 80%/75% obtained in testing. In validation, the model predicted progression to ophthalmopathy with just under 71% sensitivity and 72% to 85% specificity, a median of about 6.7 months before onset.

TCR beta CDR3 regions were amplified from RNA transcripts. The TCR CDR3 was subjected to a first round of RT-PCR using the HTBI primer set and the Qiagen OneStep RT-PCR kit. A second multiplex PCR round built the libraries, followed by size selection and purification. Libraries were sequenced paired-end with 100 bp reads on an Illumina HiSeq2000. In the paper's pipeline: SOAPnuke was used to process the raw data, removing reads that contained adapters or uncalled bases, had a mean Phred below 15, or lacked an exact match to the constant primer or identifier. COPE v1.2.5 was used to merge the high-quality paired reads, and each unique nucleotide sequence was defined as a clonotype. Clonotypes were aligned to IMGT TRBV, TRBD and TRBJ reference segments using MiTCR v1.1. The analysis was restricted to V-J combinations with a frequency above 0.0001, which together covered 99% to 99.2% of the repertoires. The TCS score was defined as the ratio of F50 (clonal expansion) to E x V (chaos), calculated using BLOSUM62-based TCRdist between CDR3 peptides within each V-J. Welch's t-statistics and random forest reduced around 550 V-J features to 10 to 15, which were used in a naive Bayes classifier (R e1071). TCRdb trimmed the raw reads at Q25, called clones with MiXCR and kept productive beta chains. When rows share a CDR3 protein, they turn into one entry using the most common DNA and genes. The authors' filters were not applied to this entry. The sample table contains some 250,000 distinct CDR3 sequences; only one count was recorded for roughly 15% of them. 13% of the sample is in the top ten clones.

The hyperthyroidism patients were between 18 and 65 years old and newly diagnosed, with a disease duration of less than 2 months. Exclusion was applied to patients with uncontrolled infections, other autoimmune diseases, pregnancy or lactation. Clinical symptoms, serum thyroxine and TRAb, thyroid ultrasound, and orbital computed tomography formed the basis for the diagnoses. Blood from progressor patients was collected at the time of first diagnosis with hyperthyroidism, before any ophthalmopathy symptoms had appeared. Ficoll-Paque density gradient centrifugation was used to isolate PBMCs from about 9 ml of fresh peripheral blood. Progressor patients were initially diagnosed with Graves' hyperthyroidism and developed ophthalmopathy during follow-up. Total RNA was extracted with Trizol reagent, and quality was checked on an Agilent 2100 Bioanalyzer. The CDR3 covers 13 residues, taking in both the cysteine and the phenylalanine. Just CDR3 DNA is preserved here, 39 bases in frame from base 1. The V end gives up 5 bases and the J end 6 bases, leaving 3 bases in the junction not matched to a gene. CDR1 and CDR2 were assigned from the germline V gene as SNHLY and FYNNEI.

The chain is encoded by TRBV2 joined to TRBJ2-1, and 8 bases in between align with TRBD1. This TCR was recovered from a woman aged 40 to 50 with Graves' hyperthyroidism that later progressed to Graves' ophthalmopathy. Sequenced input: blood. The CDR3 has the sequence CASSWTGPNEQFF. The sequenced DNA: TGTGCCAGCAGTTGGACAGGGCCCAATGAGCAGTTCTTC.